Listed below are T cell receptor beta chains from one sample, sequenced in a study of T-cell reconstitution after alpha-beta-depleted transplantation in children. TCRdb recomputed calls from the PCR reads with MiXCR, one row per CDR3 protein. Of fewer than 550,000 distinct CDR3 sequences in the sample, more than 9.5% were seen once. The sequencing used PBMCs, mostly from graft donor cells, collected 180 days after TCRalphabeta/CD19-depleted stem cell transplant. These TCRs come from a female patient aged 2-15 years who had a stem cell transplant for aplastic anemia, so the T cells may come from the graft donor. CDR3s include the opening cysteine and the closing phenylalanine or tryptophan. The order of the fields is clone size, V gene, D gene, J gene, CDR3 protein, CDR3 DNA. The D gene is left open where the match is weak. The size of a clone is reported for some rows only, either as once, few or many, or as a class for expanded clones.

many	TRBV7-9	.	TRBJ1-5	CASSPGHSNQPQHF	TGTGCCAGCAGCCCCGGTCATAGCAATCAGCCCCAGCATTTT
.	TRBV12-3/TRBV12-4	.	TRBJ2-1	CASRLIRDFSYNEQFF	TGTGCCAGCAGACTAATACGGGACTTCTCCTACAATGAGCAGTTCTTC
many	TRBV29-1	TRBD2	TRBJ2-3	CSAGRTSGRTADTQYF	TGCAGCGCCGGAAGGACTAGCGGGAGAACTGCAGATACGCAGTATTTT
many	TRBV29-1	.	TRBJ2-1	CSVGVRSPYNEQFF	TGCAGCGTTGGGGTCCGGTCCCCCTACAATGAGCAGTTCTTC
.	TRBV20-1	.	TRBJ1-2	CSARAATEDGYTF	TGCAGTGCTAGAGCCGCGACAGAAGATGGCTACACCTTC
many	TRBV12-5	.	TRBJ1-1	CASGLLQGEAFF	TGTGCTAGTGGTTTACTCCAGGGTGAAGCTTTCTTT
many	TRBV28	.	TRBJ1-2	CASSFFPGGYTF	TGTGCCAGCAGTTTTTTTCCCGGTGGCTACACCTTC
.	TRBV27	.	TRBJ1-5	CASSFQGHQPQHF	TGTGCCAGCAGTTTTCAAGGCCATCAGCCCCAGCATTTT
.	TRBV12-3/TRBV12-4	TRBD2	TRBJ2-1	CASTGTSGRRYNEQFF	TGTGCCAGCACCGGGACTAGCGGGAGAAGGTACAATGAGCAGTTCTTC
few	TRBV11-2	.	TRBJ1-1	CASSPYALNTEAFF	TGTGCCAGCAGCCCGTACGCCTTGAACACTGAAGCTTTCTTT
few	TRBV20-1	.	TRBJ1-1	CSAPEGLGEAFF	TGCAGTGCGCCCGAAGGGTTGGGTGAAGCTTTCTTT
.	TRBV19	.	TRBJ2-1	CASMRGNEQFF	TGTGCCAGTATGCGGGGTAATGAGCAGTTCTTC
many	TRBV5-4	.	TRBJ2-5	CASSAPFEETQYF	TGTGCCAGCAGCGCTCCTTTTGAGGAGACCCAGTACTTC
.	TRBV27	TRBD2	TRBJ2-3	CASSLIRLAGAADTQYF	TGTGCCAGCAGTTTAATAAGACTAGCGGGAGCGGCAGATACGCAGTATTTT
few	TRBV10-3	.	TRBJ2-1	CAISEREGEQFF	TGTGCCATCAGTGAAAGGGAAGGTGAGCAGTTCTTC
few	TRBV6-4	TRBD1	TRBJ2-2	CASGEDTGGITGELFF	TGTGCCAGCGGGGAAGATACAGGGGGGATCACCGGGGAGCTGTTTTTT
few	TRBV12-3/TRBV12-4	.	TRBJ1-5	CASSSPPSTQHF	TGTGCCAGCAGTTCCCCCCCTTCGACCCAGCATTTT
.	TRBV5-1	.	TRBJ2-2	CASSLASASGELFF	TGCGCCAGCAGCTTGGCGTCGGCCTCCGGGGAGCTGTTTTTT
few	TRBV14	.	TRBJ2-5	CASSPRNKVEGQETQYF	TGTGCCAGCAGCCCGAGGAACAAGGTCGAAGGCCAAGAGACCCAGTACTTC
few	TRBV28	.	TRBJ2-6	CASSLTQISGANVLTF	TGTGCCAGCAGCCTAACTCAGATCTCTGGGGCCAACGTCCTGACTTTC
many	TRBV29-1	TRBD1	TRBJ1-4	CSVQGGFDEKLFF	TGCAGCGTTCAAGGGGGCTTTGATGAAAAACTGTTTTTT
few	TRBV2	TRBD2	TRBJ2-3	CASSEVRGAGGPSETDTQYF	TGTGCCAGCAGTGAAGTCCGAGGAGCGGGAGGGCCCTCGGAGACCGATACGCAGTATTTT
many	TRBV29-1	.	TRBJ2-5	CSVSGLGETQYF	TGCAGCGTAAGCGGCCTTGGGGAGACCCAGTACTTC
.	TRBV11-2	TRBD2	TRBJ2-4	CASSSPGLATTPRNIQYF	TGTGCCAGCAGCTCACCGGGACTAGCGACCACTCCAAGAAACATTCAGTACTTC
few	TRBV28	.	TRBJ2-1	CASSFAGHLGNEQFF	TGTGCCAGCAGTTTTGCCGGTCATCTCGGGAATGAGCAGTTCTTC
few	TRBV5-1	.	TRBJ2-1	CASSIRHPAGISSEQFF	TGCGCCAGCAGCATAAGACACCCGGCGGGTATTTCGAGTGAGCAGTTCTTC
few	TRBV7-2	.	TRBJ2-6	CASSLPGTYLGANVLTF	TGTGCCAGCAGCTTACCGGGAACTTACCTCGGGGCCAACGTCCTGACTTTC
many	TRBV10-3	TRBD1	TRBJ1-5	CAISPQGAGQPQHF	TGTGCCATCAGTCCCCAGGGGGCGGGCCAGCCCCAGCATTTT
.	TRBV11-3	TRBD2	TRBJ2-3	CASSSLGGLAGEADTQYF	TGTGCCAGCAGCTCCCTAGGGGGACTAGCGGGAGAGGCAGATACGCAGTATTTT
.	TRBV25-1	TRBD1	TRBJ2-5	CASSGAGTGQETQYF	TGTGCCAGCAGTGGGGCCGGGACAGGGCAAGAGACCCAGTACTTC
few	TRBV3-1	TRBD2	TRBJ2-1	CASSQDEASGFDNEQFF	TGTGCCAGCAGCCAAGATGAGGCTAGCGGGTTCGACAATGAGCAGTTCTTC
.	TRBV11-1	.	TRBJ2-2	CASSFSVSRTVNTGELFF	TGTGCCAGCAGCTTTTCGGTCTCCAGGACAGTTAACACCGGGGAGCTGTTTTTT
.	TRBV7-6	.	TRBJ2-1	CASSIGTLSSYNEQFF	TGTGCCAGCAGCATAGGGACGTTGAGCTCCTACAATGAGCAGTTCTTC
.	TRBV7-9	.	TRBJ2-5	CASSSEAETQYF	TGTGCCAGCAGCTCGGAGGCAGAGACCCAGTACTTC
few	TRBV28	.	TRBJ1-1	CASRRGIISEAFF	TGTGCCAGCAGGCGGGGGATAATAAGTGAAGCTTTCTTT
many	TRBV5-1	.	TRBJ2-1	CASSLFYNEQFF	TGCGCCAGCAGCTTGTTCTACAATGAGCAGTTCTTC
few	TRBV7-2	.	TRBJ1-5	CASSIDGANQPQHF	TGTGCCAGTTCCATAGACGGGGCTAATCAGCCCCAGCATTTT
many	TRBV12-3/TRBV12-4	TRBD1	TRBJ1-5	CASSTLGGGQGWLYNQPQHF	TGTGCCAGCAGTACCCTGGGTGGGGGACAGGGCTGGCTCTACAATCAGCCCCAGCATTTT
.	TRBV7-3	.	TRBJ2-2	CASSFNRNTGELFF	TGTGCCAGCAGCTTCAACAGAAACACCGGGGAGCTGTTTTTT
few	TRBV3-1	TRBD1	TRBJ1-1	CASSPGQNRMNAHTEAFF	TGTGCCAGCAGCCCGGGACAGAATCGAATGAATGCCCACACTGAAGCTTTCTTT
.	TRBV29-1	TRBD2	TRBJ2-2	CSALNRGLAGGPAYPGELFF	TGCAGCGCTCTTAACCGGGGGCTAGCGGGAGGGCCTGCGTATCCCGGGGAGCTGTTTTTT
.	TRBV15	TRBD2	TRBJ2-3	CATSRVRTSETDTQYF	TGTGCCACCAGCAGAGTACGGACTAGCGAAACAGATACGCAGTATTTT
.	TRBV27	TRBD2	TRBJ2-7	CASSPLRAGGHRPSLYEQYF	TGTGCCAGCAGTCCCCTCCGGGCGGGAGGGCATAGACCCTCTCTCTACGAGCAGTACTTC
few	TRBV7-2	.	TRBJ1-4	CASSSRLAAPTNEKLFF	TGTGCCAGCAGCTCTCGTTTGGCTGCCCCAACTAATGAAAAACTGTTTTTT
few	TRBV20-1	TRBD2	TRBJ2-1	CSARGLAGNYNEQFF	TGCAGTGCTAGGGGACTAGCGGGAAACTACAATGAGCAGTTCTTC
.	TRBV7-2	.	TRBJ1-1	CDSSLFGRGVNTEAFF	TGTGACAGCAGCTTATTTGGGCGAGGGGTGAACACTGAAGCTTTCTTT
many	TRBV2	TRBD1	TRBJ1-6	CASKIPPGQLNSPLHF	TGTGCCAGCAAGATCCCACCGGGACAGTTAAATTCACCCCTCCACTTT
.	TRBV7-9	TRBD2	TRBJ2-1	CASSLGSGSDNEQFF	TGTGCCAGCAGCTTAGGGAGCGGGAGCGACAATGAGCAGTTCTTC
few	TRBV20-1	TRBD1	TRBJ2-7	CSARPPGGTGHEQYF	TGCAGTGCTAGACCTCCAGGGGGCACGGGACACGAGCAGTACTTC
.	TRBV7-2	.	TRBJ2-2	CASSLRGNKRELFF	TGTGCCAGCAGCTTAAGAGGGAACAAGAGGGAGCTGTTTTTT
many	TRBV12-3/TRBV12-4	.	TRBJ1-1	CASTRGQRNTEAFF	TGTGCCAGCACCCGCGGACAGAGGAACACTGAAGCTTTCTTT
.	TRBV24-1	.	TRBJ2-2	CATSGDLTGELFF	TGTGCCACCAGTGGTGATTTGACCGGGGAGCTGTTTTTT
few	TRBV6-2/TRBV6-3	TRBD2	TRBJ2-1	CASSYRAGVFNEQFF	TGTGCCAGCAGTTACAGAGCGGGGGTATTCAATGAGCAGTTCTTC